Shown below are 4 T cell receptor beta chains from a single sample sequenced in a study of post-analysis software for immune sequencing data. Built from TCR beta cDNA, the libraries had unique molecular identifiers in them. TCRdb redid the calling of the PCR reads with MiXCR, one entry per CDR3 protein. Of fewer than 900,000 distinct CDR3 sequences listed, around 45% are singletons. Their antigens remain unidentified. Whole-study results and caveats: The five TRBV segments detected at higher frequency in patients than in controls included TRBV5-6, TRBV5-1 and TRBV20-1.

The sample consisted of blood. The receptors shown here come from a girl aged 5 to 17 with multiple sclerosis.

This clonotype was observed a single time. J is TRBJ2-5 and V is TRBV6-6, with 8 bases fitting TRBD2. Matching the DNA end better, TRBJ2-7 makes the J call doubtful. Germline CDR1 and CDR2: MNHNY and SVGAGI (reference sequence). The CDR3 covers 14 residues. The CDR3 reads CASSYSSLADEQYF. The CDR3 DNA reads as TGTGCCAGCAGTTATTCGTCACTAGCGGACGAGCAGTACTTC.

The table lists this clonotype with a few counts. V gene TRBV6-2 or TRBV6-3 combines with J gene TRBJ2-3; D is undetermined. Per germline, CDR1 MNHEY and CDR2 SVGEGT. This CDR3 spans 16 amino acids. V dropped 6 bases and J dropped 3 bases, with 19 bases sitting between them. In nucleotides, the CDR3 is TGTGCCAGCAGCCCGCCCCGGGTGAGAGGAACAGATACGCAGTATTTT. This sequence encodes CASSPPRVRGTDTQYF.

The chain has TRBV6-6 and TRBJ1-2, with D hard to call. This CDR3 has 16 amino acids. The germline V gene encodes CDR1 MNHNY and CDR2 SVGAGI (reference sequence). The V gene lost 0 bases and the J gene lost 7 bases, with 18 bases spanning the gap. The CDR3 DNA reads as TGTGCCAGCAGTTACTCCAAGGACGGACGGGTCTTTGGCTACACCTTC. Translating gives CASSYSKDGRVFGYTF.

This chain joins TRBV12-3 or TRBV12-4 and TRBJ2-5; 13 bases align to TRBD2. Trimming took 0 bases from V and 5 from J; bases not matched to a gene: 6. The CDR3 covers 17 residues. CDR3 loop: CASSLAGLAGSDETQYF. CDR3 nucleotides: TGTGCCAGCAGTTTAGCGGGACTAGCGGGATCCGACGAGACCCAGTACTTC.